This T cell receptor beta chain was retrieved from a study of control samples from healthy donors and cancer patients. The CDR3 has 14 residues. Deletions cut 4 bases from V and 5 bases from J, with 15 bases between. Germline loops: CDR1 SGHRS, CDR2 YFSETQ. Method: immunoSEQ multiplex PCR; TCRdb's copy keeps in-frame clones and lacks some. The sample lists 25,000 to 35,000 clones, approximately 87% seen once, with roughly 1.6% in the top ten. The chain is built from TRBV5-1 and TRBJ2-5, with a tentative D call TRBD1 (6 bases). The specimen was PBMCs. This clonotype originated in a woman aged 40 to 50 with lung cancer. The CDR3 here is CASSVVGAGETQYF. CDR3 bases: TGCGCCAGCAGCGTGGTGGGGGCCGGGGAGACCCAGTACTTC.